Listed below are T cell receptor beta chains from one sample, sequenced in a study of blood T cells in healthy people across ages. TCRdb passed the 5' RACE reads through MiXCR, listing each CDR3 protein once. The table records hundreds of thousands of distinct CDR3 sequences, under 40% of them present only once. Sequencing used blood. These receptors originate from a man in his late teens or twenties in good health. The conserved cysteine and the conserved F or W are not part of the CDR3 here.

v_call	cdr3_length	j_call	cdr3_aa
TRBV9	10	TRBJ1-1	ASSVDQGVAF
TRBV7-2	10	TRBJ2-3	ASSLDSSTQY
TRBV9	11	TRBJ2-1	ASSVSRNNEQF
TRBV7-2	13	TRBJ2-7	ASSFTSGPYNEQY
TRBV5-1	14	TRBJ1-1	ASSSSWGRLNTEAF
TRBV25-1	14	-	ASSGPLLASLETQY
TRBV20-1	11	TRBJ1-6	SARSPQGEPLH
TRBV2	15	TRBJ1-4	ASRTGPRQGKYEKLF
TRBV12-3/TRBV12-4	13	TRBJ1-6	ASSFTATTNSPLH
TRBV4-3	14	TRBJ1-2	ASSQGAGQGTYGYT
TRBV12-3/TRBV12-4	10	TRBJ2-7	ASSLTGYEQY
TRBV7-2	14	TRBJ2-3	ASSLTGGGVTDTQY
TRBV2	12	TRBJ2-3	ASRGYSQTDTQY
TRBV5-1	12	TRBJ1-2	ASSSTPDGDGYT
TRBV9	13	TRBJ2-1	ASSVEGPPNREQF
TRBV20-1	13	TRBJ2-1	SATVAAWSGDEQF
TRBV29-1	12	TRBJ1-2	SVGNRQSHYGYT
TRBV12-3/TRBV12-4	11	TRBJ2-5	ASSFPGAETQY
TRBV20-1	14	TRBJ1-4	SASLTGEGTNEKLF
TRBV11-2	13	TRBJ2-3	ASSYRGRFTDTQY
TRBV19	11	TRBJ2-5	ASSIARGETQY
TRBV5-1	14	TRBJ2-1	ASSLVDGGSYNEQF
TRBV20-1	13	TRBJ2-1	SASLGLAGHNEQF
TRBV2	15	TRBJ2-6	ASQSRTGDSGANVLT
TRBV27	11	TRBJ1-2	ASSFDGDYGYT
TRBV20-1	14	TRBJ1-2	SARDGTGGARYGYT
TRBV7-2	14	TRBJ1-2	ASSLVFRDRLSGYT
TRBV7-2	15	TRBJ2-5	ASSCPSGGDFLETQY
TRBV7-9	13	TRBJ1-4	ASSSRGRKNEKLF
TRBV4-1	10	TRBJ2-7	ASSQVGSEQY
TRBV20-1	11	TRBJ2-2	SARDQNTGELF
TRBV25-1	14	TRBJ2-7	ASRPSRQDSYNEQY
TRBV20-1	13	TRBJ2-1	SASTSGGALNEQF
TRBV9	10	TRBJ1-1	ASRPANTEAF
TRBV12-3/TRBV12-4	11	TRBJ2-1	ASSRQGGNEQF
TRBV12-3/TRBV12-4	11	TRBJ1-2	ASSLGTGRGYT
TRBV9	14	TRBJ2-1	ASSVEDRGPGNEQF
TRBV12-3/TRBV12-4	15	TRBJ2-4	ASSLALYGGSKNIQY
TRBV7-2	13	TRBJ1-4	ASSSSTRGSEKLF
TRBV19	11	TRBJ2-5	ASSDRLQETQY
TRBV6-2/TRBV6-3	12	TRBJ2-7	ASSSSWQPYEQY
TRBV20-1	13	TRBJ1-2	SGDIVQGRDYGYT
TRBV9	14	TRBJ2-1	ASSPGGDYGYNEQF
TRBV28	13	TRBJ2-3	ASSQLTGGTDTQY
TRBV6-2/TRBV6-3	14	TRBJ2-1	ASSQTRQRGGAEKF
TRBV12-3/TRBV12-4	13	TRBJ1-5	ASRAQGSLNQPQH